Below, one T cell receptor (beta chain) is given with its context. From the 5' RACE reads, TCRdb called clonotypes with MiXCR, one entry per CDR3 protein. The data hold a few hundred thousand distinct CDR3 sequences, with around 12% observed a single time. The sample originates from a study of T cells after yellow fever vaccination. This CDR3 is 13 amino acids long. Per the germline V gene, CDR1 is SGHRS and CDR2 is YFSETQ. V was pared by 7 bases and J by 2 bases, with 4 bases of the junction left unmatched. This sequence was found in a man in his late teens or twenties who received the YFV17D yellow fever vaccine. Source: CD4+ T cells sorted from PBMCs, taken 15 days after the yellow fever booster vaccination. J is TRBJ2-3 and V is TRBV5-1; 7 nucleotides agree with TRBD1. In DNA, the CDR3 is TGCGCCAGCCTTGAGGGGGCCACAGATACGCAGTATTTT. The encoded protein is CASLEGATDTQYF.